This paragraph reports one T cell receptor (beta chain). Its antigen is still unknown. UMI-tagged TRB cDNA libraries were built via 5' RACE. TCRdb reanalyzed the 5' RACE reads and collapses them to one entry per CDR3 protein, without DNA. The specimen's table records about 86,000 distinct CDR3 sequences. Sorts performed in triplicate captured 250,000 to 350,000 cells each from every CD8+ T cell subset. Cells that were CD45RO-CCR7+CD27+CD95- constituted naive CD8+ T cells. The CDR3 contains 17 residues. The data stem from a study of CXCR3-negative and CXCR3-positive naive CD8 T cells. Study-level results: Comparison of naive cells showed more hydrophobic TRB CDR3s in CXCR3-positive than in CXCR3-negative naive cells. Comparison of naive CXCR3-negative and CXCR3-positive cells revealed similar TRBV-TRBJ usage, while memory cells differed.

Input material: naive CXCR3+ CD8+ T cells from blood. The subset was: CD45RO-CCR7+CD27+CD95- naive CD8+ T cells expressing CXCR3 (TNR3+). The clonotype originates from a human donor in good health. Some clones in this sample may be carry-over from other donors' samples. The chain carries TRBV21-1 and TRBJ2-6. TRBV21-1 is flagged as a pseudogene. CDR3 protein: CASSASVFSSGANVLTF.